This T cell receptor (beta chain) originates from a study of blood T cell repertoires in COVID-19. Clones were read by immunoSEQ multiplex PCR, and TCRdb kept only the in-frame ones, dropping some. The table records under 450,000 clones, more than 65% of them present only once. The CDR3 is made up of 14 amino acids. Trimming removed 2 bases from V and 4 bases from J; junction bases left unmatched: 2. The germline CDR1 and CDR2 sequences are LGHDT and YNNKEL (reference sequence). What was sequenced was peripheral blood. This chain links TRBV3-1 (or the pseudogene TRBV3-2) with TRBJ1-2; 9 bases line up with TRBD1. The source of this sequence is a human donor with acute or convalescent COVID-19. The donor label of this sample is uncertain. CDR3 amino acids: CASSQPTGGYGYTF. The CDR3 region has the DNA TGTGCCAGCAGCCAACCGACAGGGGGCTATGGCTACACCTTC.